These T cell receptor beta chains were read from a single sample in a study of blood T cell repertoires in COVID-19. Generated by immunoSEQ multiplex PCR, the TCRdb table keeps only in-frame clones and is missing some. The sample lists some 300,000 clones; 85% to 90% were seen once. The sample taken for sequencing was PBMCs or T cells enriched from blood (not recorded which). The receptors come from a man aged 30-40 years who had recovered from COVID-19. CDR3s include the opening cysteine and the closing phenylalanine or tryptophan. Rows give clone size only sometimes, using once, few, many, or a class for an expanded clone.

j_call v_call clone_size cdr3_aa
TRBJ2-7 TRBV11-3 NA CASSSAGTASYEQYF
TRBJ2-3 TRBV13 NA CASSSRTGITDTQYF
TRBJ2-2 TRBV7-9 few CASSLADSGKSGELFF
TRBJ1-1 TRBV18 NA CASSPGTDPEAFF
TRBJ2-7 TRBV6-5 NA CASSYIAGGPYEQYF
TRBJ1-1 TRBV5-1 NA CASSSETGAEAFF
TRBJ2-1 TRBV27 once CASSLFKGHPDGQFF
TRBJ1-5 TRBV15 NA CATSSRHSFNQPQHF
TRBJ2-7 TRBV2 NA CASTTLRSYEQYF
TRBJ2-7 TRBV4-1 NA CASSQGLAGGDKQYF
TRBJ1-1 TRBV30 NA CAWSIDLRGTEAFF
TRBJ2-7 TRBV7-9 NA CASSSSGWGSSEQYF
TRBJ2-6 TRBV19 NA CASSIERETNVLTF
TRBJ1-4 TRBV3-1/TRBV3-2 few CASSLGTGGSEKLFF
TRBJ1-1 TRBV3-1/TRBV3-2 NA CASSPRGGSTEAFF
TRBJ1-4 TRBV12-3/TRBV12-4 few CASSFTGAEKLFF
TRBJ2-7 TRBV7-8 NA CASSLITDALAGAF
TRBJ1-4 TRBV5-1 NA CASSYGQHNEKLFF
TRBJ2-7 TRBV3-1/TRBV3-2 once CASSPQRGGPREQYF
TRBJ2-2 TRBV19 NA CASSHDRAAGELFF
TRBJ1-4 TRBV18 NA CASSPGGQGAEKLFF
TRBJ2-4 TRBV3-1/TRBV3-2 NA CASSRTDGGRAPNIQYF
TRBJ1-1 TRBV10-3 NA CAISYTQQGYEAFF
TRBJ1-5 TRBV7-8 NA CASSENRDRQPQHF
TRBJ2-5 TRBV23-1 NA CASSPTWTPDLETQYF
TRBJ1-2 TRBV11-3 NA CASSLGDRGHTF
TRBJ2-3 TRBV15 NA CATSSPTGPTDTQYF
TRBJ2-7 TRBV6-5 NA CASSSATAGSYEQYF
TRBJ2-2 TRBV19 NA CASSIAGSTGELFF
TRBJ2-5 TRBV19 NA CASSIIGRGQETQYF
TRBJ1-1 TRBV27 NA CASSLWTGTDTEAFF
TRBJ1-5 TRBV5-1 NA CASSPWTGSNQPQHF
TRBJ2-7 TRBV10-2 NA CASRTETYEQYF
TRBJ1-2 TRBV5-4 NA CASSLVGGFYGYTF
TRBJ1-3 TRBV11-2 NA CASVWGTGNTIYF
TRBJ1-1 TRBV5-1 NA CASSLGSGGFNTEAFF
TRBJ1-5 TRBV6-5 NA CASSTDRTGNQPQHF
TRBJ1-2 TRBV5-6 NA CASSRKQGNYGYTF
TRBJ2-3 TRBV9 NA CASSVVSGVADTQYF
TRBJ2-1 TRBV5-5 NA CASSLGTGGMNEQFF
TRBJ1-1 TRBV19 NA CASSRTGRANTEAFF
TRBJ2-2 TRBV4-1 NA CASSPPAGPRPQNTGELFF
TRBJ1-3 TRBV19 NA CASSTGQGHTIYF
TRBJ1-1 TRBV28 NA CASRVGGVHTEAFF
TRBJ2-3 TRBV4-2 NA CASSQDSTATSTDTQYF
TRBJ1-2 TRBV6-1 once CASSEAVWDRGGYGYTF
TRBJ2-7 TRBV28 once CASRLPGTGDYEQYF
TRBJ2-3 TRBV21-1 NA CASIRPGQGPPDTQYF
TRBJ2-1 TRBV5-1 NA CASSGRTDLPYNEQFF
TRBJ2-7 TRBV5-1 NA CASSLGRVYEQYF
TRBJ1-5 TRBV7-9 NA CASSSLWSNQPQHF
TRBJ1-5 TRBV2 NA CASAQGGGNQPQHF